Listed here are 28 T cell receptor beta chains from one sample, sequenced in a study of T cell changes during pregnancy in multiple sclerosis (dated by TCRdb to about 2019). Libraries were made using the immunoSEQ multiplex PCR assay. The table was pulled from immuneACCESS by TCRdb, which kept in-frame rearrangements only. Such tables lose some clones; where checked, under half of the loss comes from unresolved V genes, and the rest has no known cause. This sample comprises 20,000 to 25,000 clones, 75% to 90% of them detected only once. The top ten hold about 1.2% of the sample. The specimen was CD4+ T cells from peripheral blood mononuclear cells, collected in the first trimester of pregnancy. The receptors were gathered from a female donor in good health, enrolled as a control in a pregnancy study.

The gene calls are TRBV29-1 and TRBJ2-5; 7 bases align to TRBD1. Trimming cost V 6 bases and J 6 bases; bases outside gene matches: 10. The CDR3 is made up of 13 amino acids. CDR1 is SQVTM and CDR2 is ANQGSEA in the germline V gene. For the CDR3, the DNA is TGCAGCGTCCGCGACAGGGTCTTGAAGACCCAGTACTTC. Residues: CSVRDRVLKTQYF.

V gene TRBV27 combines with J gene TRBJ1-1; 10 bases map to TRBD1. The CDR3 spans 16 residues. The junction had 4 bases not matched to a gene; V was cut back by 3 bases and J by 0 bases. Germline lookup yields CDR1 MNHEY and CDR2 SMNVEV (reference sequence). Written as DNA, the CDR3 is TGTGCCAGCAGTTTTGACAGGGGGCTCATGAACACTGAAGCTTTCTTT. Amino acid sequence: CASSFDRGLMNTEAFF.

This chain connects TRBV29-1 to TRBJ2-1, with a weak D call TRBD2 (7 bases). CDR1 and CDR2 (germline): SQVTM, ANQGSEA. The CDR3 is made up of 15 amino acids. Trimming took off 4 bases at V and 2 bases at J, with 15 bases between the two ends. For the CDR3, the DNA is TGCAGCGTTGCCGGGGGGCGGGATACCTACAATGAGCAGTTCTTC. Protein: CSVAGGRDTYNEQFF.

The rearrangement links TRBV28 to TRBJ2-7, with 8 bases identical to TRBD1. Germline assignment: CDR1 MDHEN and CDR2 SYDVKM. The CDR3 spans 13 residues. The V and J ends lost 3 bases and 6 bases, in that order; junction bases with no gene match: 4. CDR3: CASSLDRVSEQYF. The CDR3, as DNA: TGTGCCAGCAGTTTGGACAGGGTCAGCGAGCAGTACTTC.

V usage is TRBV14 and J usage is TRBJ2-7, with a tentative D call TRBD2 (6 bases). This CDR3 comprises 14 residues. Germline loops: CDR1 SGHDN, CDR2 FVKESK. V dropped 5 bases and J dropped 3 bases, with 14 bases sitting between them. In DNA form, the CDR3 reads TGTGCCAGCAGCTTCGGAGGGAGTAACTACGAGCAGTACTTC. As protein: CASSFGGSNYEQYF.

This clone was found once. The gene calls are TRBV5-1 and TRBJ2-1; 14 bases fit TRBD2. V shed 0 bases and J 7 bases; nucleotides not matched to a gene: 0. CDR1 is SGHRS, CDR2 YFSETQ, per germline. The CDR3 spans 15 residues. DNA of the CDR3: TGCGCCAGCAGCTTGGGACTAGCGGGAGGGAATGAGCAGTTCTTC. It specifies CASSLGLAGGNEQFF.

This clone showed up just once. The CDR3: CASSLVKGPGAYSPSTGELFF. CDR3 coding DNA: TGTGCCAGCAGCTTAGTGAAAGGGCCAGGGGCCTACAGCCCGAGCACCGGGGAGCTGTTTTTT. The chain carries TRBV7-6 and TRBJ2-2; tentative D call: TRBD1 (6 bases). Looked up from germline, CDR1 is SGHVS and CDR2 is FNYEAQ. The CDR3 covers 21 residues. V was cut by 1 base and J by 4 bases, with 28 bases left in between.

This chain connects TRBV27 to TRBJ1-2; no clear D gene. The CDR3 sequence is 13 residues long. The V gene's germline CDR1 is MNHEY and CDR2 SMNVEV (reference sequence). V lost 4 bases, J lost 4 bases, and 10 bases lay in between. As DNA, the CDR3 is TGTGCCAGCAGTTCATCAGCGGGCTATGGCTACACCTTC. Its translation is CASSSSAGYGYTF.

This clone showed up just once. This chain joins TRBV7-7 and TRBJ2-7, with TRBD2 matching over 9 bases. The CDR3 has 15 amino acids. The V gene end was trimmed by 5 bases and the J gene end by 7 bases; junction bases not matched to a gene: 12. Germline V gives CDR1 SSHAT, CDR2 FNYEAQ (reference sequence). The CDR3 region is CASSPSGGIPGEQYF. The CDR3 DNA sequence: TGTGCCAGCAGCCCAAGCGGGGGGATACCCGGGGAGCAGTACTTC.

The genes are TRBV7-2 and TRBJ2-7, with 11 bases identical to TRBD2. After removal of 0 bases from V and 2 bases from J, the junction contained 3 bases not matched to a gene. From germline, CDR1 is SGHTA and CDR2 FQGNSA. The CDR3 has 16 amino acids. The CDR3 is CASSLASSGRAYEQYF. The CDR3 DNA is TGTGCCAGCAGCTTAGCGAGTAGCGGGAGGGCCTACGAGCAGTACTTC.

This chain joins TRBV2 and TRBJ2-5, with 15 bases matching TRBD2. The CDR3 runs to 18 residues. Germline trimming cut 9 bases from V and 4 bases from J; bases unmatched to any gene: 15. CDR1 and CDR2 from the germline V gene are SNHLY and FYNNEI. The CDR3 spells CASGGWTSGGATGETQYF. The DNA for the CDR3 is TGTGCCAGTGGGGGGTGGACTAGCGGGGGGGCTACTGGAGAGACCCAGTACTTC.

The chain recombines TRBV23-1 with TRBJ2-5, with TRBD2 matching over 14 bases. TRBV23-1 is reported as an ORF; its role is uncertain. Trimming at V came to 8 bases and at J to 7 bases, leaving 6 bases not matched to a gene. The CDR3 has 14 residues. DNA of the CDR3: TGCGCCAGCGAGGGACTAGCGGGGGAGGGGACCCAGTACTTC. Amino acid sequence: CASEGLAGEGTQYF.

The chain employs TRBV7-8 and TRBJ2-2; 9 nucleotides align to TRBD1. V shed 0 bases and J 4 bases; nucleotides not matched to a gene: 9. The CDR3 consists of 18 residues. Germline-derived CDR1 and CDR2 are SGHVS and FQNEAQ. The CDR3 loop reads CASSLAATGQGPTGELFF. In DNA form, the CDR3 reads TGTGCCAGCAGCTTAGCAGCTACGGGACAGGGCCCCACCGGGGAGCTGTTTTTT.

The rearrangement links TRBV30 to TRBJ1-1; no firm D call. Trimming removed 0 bases from V and 5 bases from J, with 4 bases in between. Germline values: CDR1 GTSNPN, CDR2 SVGIG (reference sequence). The CDR3 loop spans 11 amino acids. The CDR3 nucleotides read TGTGCCTGGAGTGTACAGACTGAAGCTTTCTTT. Its protein product is CAWSVQTEAFF.

The V and J genes are TRBV9 and TRBJ2-2; TRBD2 matches at 8 bases. V was pared by 2 bases and J by 7 bases, with 10 bases of the junction left unmatched. Germline CDR1 reads SGDLS; CDR2 reads YYNGEE. The CDR3 consists of 16 residues. Here the CDR3 DNA reads TGTGCCAGCAGCGTGAGTCCGGGGGGGCAAGGCGGGGAGCTGTTTTTT. Its protein is CASSVSPGGQGGELFF.

This clone was detected once. The chain recombines TRBV9 with TRBJ1-1; 7 bases map to TRBD1. V shed 4 bases, J shed 4 bases, and the junction held 7 bases outside the gene matches. Germline V gene lookup returns CDR1 SGDLS and CDR2 YYNGEE. CDR3 size: 14 residues. CDR3 in DNA: TGTGCCAGCAGCCCTAACTCAGGGGGCACTGAAGCTTTCTTT. As protein: CASSPNSGGTEAFF.

The chain combines TRBV5-1 with TRBJ2-5; the match to TRBD1 covers 9 bases. V was pared by 4 bases and J by 4 bases, with 8 bases of the junction left unmatched. CDR1 SGHRS and CDR2 YFSETQ come from the germline V gene. The length of the CDR3 is 15 residues. The chain's CDR3 is CASSLGTGMSETQYF. For the CDR3, the DNA is TGCGCCAGCAGCCTAGGGACAGGGATGTCAGAGACCCAGTACTTC.

The chain uses TRBV4-2 and TRBJ2-3; TRBD2 might be the D (6 bases). Germline-derived CDR1 and CDR2 are LGHNA and YNFKEQ. V lost 4 bases to trimming and J lost 1 base, with 9 bases between them. The CDR3 extends over 14 amino acids. CDR3 residues: CASSLVAGTDTQYF. DNA for the CDR3: TGTGCCAGCAGCCTCGTAGCGGGCACAGATACGCAGTATTTT.

The chain recombines TRBV30 with TRBJ1-2; 8 nucleotides agree with TRBD1. V lost 0 bases and J lost 4; bases outside the gene matches: 22. This CDR3 is 20 amino acids long. Germline V CDR1 and CDR2: GTSNPN, SVGIG (reference sequence). The DNA of the CDR3 is TGTGCCTGGAGTGTATTAGGGGGTACGGGACAGGTAGTCGCGAGCTATGGCTACACCTTC. Translating it yields CAWSVLGGTGQVVASYGYTF.

The V and J genes are TRBV6-4 and TRBJ2-3; 12 bases agree with TRBD2. V lost 6 bases to trimming and J lost 5 bases; unmatched junction nucleotides: 3. The CDR3 covers 14 residues. Germline values: CDR1 MRHNA, CDR2 SNTAGT. The CDR3 is CASRLTSGRDTQYF. In DNA form, the CDR3 reads TGTGCCAGCAGACTGACTAGCGGGAGAGATACGCAGTATTTT.

The chain couples TRBV9 to TRBJ1-1; TRBD1 agrees at 7 bases. Germline CDR1 and CDR2: SGDLS and YYNGEE. The junction had 6 bases not matched to a gene; V was cut back by 3 bases and J by 7 bases. The CDR3 extends over 13 amino acids. CDR3 region: CASSGTGDGEAFF. DNA of the CDR3: TGTGCCAGCAGCGGGACAGGAGACGGTGAAGCTTTCTTT.

This chain connects TRBV27 to TRBJ2-3, with 7 positions matching TRBD2. The germline V gene has CDR1 MNHEY and CDR2 SMNVEV (reference sequence). Germline trimming cut 4 bases from V and 1 base from J; bases unmatched to any gene: 2. The CDR3 loop spans 14 amino acids. CDR3 region: CASSWGGGTDTQYF. As DNA, the CDR3 is TGTGCCAGCAGTTGGGGGGGTGGCACAGATACGCAGTATTTT.

The chain uses TRBV6-5 and TRBJ1-2, with D maybe TRBD1 (5 bases). The CDR3 totals 13 residues. Germline V gene sequence: CDR1 MNHEY, CDR2 SVGAGI. V was trimmed by 7 bases and J by 8 bases, leaving 17 bases between them. CDR3 nucleotides: TGTGCCAGCACCCCGACAGCTTCAGGCGGCTACACCTTC. Translation: CASTPTASGGYTF.

This clone was recorded only once. This sequence joins TRBV5-1 and TRBJ2-3, with TRBD1 matching over 9 bases. The CDR3 runs to 15 residues. V lost 3 bases and J lost 4; bases outside the gene matches: 6. In germline, CDR1 is SGHRS, CDR2 YFSETQ. The CDR3 bases are TGCGCCAGCAGCTCGGGGGACAGGGTGGCAGATACGCAGTATTTT. Its translation is CASSSGDRVADTQYF.

This chain connects TRBV7-6 to TRBJ2-2, with 10 bases fitting TRBD1. Unmatched junction bases numbered 4, after V lost 4 bases and J lost 8 bases. Germline CDR1 SGHVS, CDR2 FNYEAQ. The CDR3 extends over 14 amino acids. The DNA of the CDR3 is TGTGCCAGCAGCTCGGGACAGGGGACAGGGGAGCTGTTTTTT. As protein: CASSSGQGTGELFF.

The chain uses TRBV5-1 and TRBJ1-1, with 10 bases fitting TRBD1. V was pared by 4 bases and J by 5 bases, with 8 bases of the junction left unmatched. CDR1 and CDR2 (germline): SGHRS, YFSETQ. The CDR3 is 15 residues long. The chain's CDR3 is CASSAQPGQGTEAFF. The CDR3 nucleotides read TGCGCCAGCAGCGCACAGCCGGGACAGGGGACTGAAGCTTTCTTT.

This chain joins TRBV7-2 and TRBJ2-7; 10 positions agree with TRBD2. Germline V CDR1 and CDR2: SGHTA, FQGNSA. This CDR3 comprises 14 residues. The junction had 4 bases not matched to a gene; V was cut back by 6 bases and J by 2 bases. The chain's CDR3 is CASRVSGGAYEQYF. For the CDR3, the DNA is TGTGCCAGCAGGGTCAGCGGGGGGGCCTACGAGCAGTACTTC. Full variable domain (missing parts from reference TRBV7-2 and TRBJ2-7): GAGVSQSPSNKVTEKGKDVELRCDPISGHTALYWYRQSLGQGLEFLIYFQGNSAPDKSGLPSDRFSAERTGGSVSTLTIQRTQQEDSAVYLCASRVSGGAYEQYFGPGTRLTVT.

This clone occurred once. This sequence joins TRBV11-1 and TRBJ2-3, with TRBD2 identical over 9 bases. CDR3 length: 15 amino acids. After removal of 2 bases from V and 6 bases from J, the junction contained 6 bases not matched to a gene. Germline V gene lookup returns CDR1 SGHAT and CDR2 FQDESV (reference sequence). The CDR3 DNA sequence: TGTGCCAGCAGCTTATCTAGCGGGGTTTCGGATACGCAGTATTTT. Protein sequence: CASSLSSGVSDTQYF.